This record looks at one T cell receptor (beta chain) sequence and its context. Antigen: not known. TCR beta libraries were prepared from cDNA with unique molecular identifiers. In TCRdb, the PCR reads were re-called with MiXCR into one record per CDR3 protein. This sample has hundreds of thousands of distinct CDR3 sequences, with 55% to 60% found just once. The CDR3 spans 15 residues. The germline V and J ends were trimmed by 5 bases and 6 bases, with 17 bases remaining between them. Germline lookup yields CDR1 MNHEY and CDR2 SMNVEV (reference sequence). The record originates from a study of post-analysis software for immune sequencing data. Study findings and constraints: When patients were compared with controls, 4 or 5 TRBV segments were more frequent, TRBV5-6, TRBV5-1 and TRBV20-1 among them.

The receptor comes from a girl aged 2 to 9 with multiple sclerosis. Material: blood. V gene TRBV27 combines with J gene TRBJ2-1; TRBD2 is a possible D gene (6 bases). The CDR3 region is CASSPGSSLSNEQFF. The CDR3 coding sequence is TGTGCCAGCAGTCCCGGGAGCTCCTTAAGCAATGAGCAGTTCTTC.